Listed here is a single T cell receptor beta chain. Germline and genes here are mouse. With the read ending 4 residues before the CDR3 end, the germline J gene is used to fill in that end. The data originate from a study of CD8+ T cells in alopecia areata. Extracted from the samples, RNA was reverse transcribed into cDNA to serve as the sequencing template. The table came from immunoSEQ multiplex PCR; TCRdb's copy has only in-frame clones and leaves some out. The sample yields approximately 110,000 clones, without any singletons. Germline CDR1 NSQYPW, CDR2 LRSPGD (reference sequence). The CDR3 loop spans 16 amino acids. Trimming took off 0 bases at V and 0 bases at J, with 11 bases between the two ends.

J is TRBJ1-1 and V is TRBV1; D not certain. The receptor comes from a C3H/HeJ mouse with alopecia areata. MHC haplotype here: H2-k. The sequenced sample consisted of lesional skin. Here the CDR3 reads CTCSADLQHANTEVFF. CDR3 DNA (partial): TGCACCTGCAGTGCAGATTTACAGCATGCAAACACA.